This T cell receptor (beta chain) was retrieved from a study of cytomegalovirus exposure and HLA in healthy donors. In germline, CDR1 is SGHTA, CDR2 FQGNSA. The CDR3 contains 15 residues. The germline V and J ends were trimmed by 1 base and 0 bases, with 7 bases remaining between them. 13 Jbeta primers and 60 Vbeta primers were used for the PCR. The method was immunoSEQ multiplex PCR; TCRdb's version includes in-frame clones alone and lacks a portion of them. There are approximately 170,000 clones in the sample; about 88% occur only once, and about 2.5% lies in the top ten. This receptor was identified in a man aged 25 to 40 in good health and CMV-seropositive. This chain uses TRBV7-2 with TRBJ1-3, with D uncertain. Source material: PBMCs. The CDR3 spells CASSLESYSGNTIYF. The CDR3 DNA follows: TGTGCCAGCAGCTTAGAATCCTACTCTGGAAACACCATATATTTT.